The entry below describes one T cell receptor (beta chain). Its antigen remains unknown. The data are from a study of vaccination effects on CD4 cells after COVID-19. This CDR3 spans 15 amino acids. Trimming removed 3 bases from V and 2 bases from J, with 13 bases in between. Germline CDR1 and CDR2: KGHSH and LQKENI. Study-wide results and caveats: Marked contraction was observed in infection-induced and vaccine-induced clones late after vaccination. Vaccine-induced clones in healthy vaccinees cross-reacted with common cold coronaviruses in only 1 of 255 cases. A shortage of convalescent patients and an absence of early post-infection timepoints characterized the study.

Libraries were prepared by immunoSEQ multiplex PCR; TCRdb keeps only in-frame clonotypes and omits some of them. In the table there are about 61,000 clones, 81% of which are singletons. ViraFEST used viral peptide pools to expand antigen-specific CD4+ T cells before sequencing. A 10-day culture period preceded the isolation of CD4+ T cells. On day 3 and again on day 7, half the medium was replaced with IL-2 medium. The sample was CD4+ T cells from PBMCs cultured with HCoV-229E spike peptides, taken before COVID-19 vaccination. The genes are TRBV18 and TRBJ1-2; a possible D gene is TRBD1 (6 bases). This TCR was recovered from a human donor who received a COVID-19 vaccine. The CDR3 DNA follows: TGTGCCAGCTCACCCGGACTGACAGGAAACTATGGCTACACCTTC. Its protein product is CASSPGLTGNYGYTF.